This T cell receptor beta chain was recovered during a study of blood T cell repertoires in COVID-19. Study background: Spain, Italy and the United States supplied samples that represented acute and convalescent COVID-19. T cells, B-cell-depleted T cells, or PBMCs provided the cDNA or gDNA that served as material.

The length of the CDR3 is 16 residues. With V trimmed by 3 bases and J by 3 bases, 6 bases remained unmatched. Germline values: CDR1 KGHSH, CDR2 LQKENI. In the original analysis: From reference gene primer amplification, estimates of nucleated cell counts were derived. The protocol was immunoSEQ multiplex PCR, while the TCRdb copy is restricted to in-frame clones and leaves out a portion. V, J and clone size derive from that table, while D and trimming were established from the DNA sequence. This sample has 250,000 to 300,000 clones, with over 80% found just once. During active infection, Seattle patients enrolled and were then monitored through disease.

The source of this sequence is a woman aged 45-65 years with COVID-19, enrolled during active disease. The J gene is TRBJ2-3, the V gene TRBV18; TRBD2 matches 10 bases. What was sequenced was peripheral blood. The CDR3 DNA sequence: TGTGCCAGCTCACCGGCTAGCGGGAGTTCGACAGATACGCAGTATTTT. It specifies CASSPASGSSTDTQYF.